The rows below give T cell receptor beta chains drawn from one sample of a study of blood T cells in healthy people across ages. Each CDR3 protein is one row after TCRdb ran MiXCR on the 5' RACE reads. The sample holds some 1.4 million distinct CDR3 sequences, roughly 45% seen once. The sequenced sample consisted of blood. Receptors were obtained from a young woman in good health. CDR3s include the opening cysteine and the closing phenylalanine or tryptophan. A D gene is named only where the DNA matches it firmly. Size is omitted from some rows. Given values are once, few, many or a class for expanded clones.

CASSEYFAGGAAITSTDTQYF | TGTGCCAGCAGTGAATATTTCGCAGGGGGCGCGGCCATCACTAGCACAGATACGCAGTATTTT | few | TRBJ2-3 | TRBD1 | TRBV25-1
CASSWGFTDTQYF | TGTGCCAGCAGCTGGGGGTTCACAGATACGCAGTATTTT | . | TRBJ2-3 | . | TRBV12-3/TRBV12-4
CASSSGRPRSYEQYF | TGTGCCAGCAGTTCGGGACGCCCAAGATCCTACGAGCAGTACTTC | . | TRBJ2-7 | . | TRBV6-5
CASETATYEQYF | TGTGCCAGCGAGACAGCTACCTACGAGCAGTACTTC | . | TRBJ2-7 | . | TRBV2
CASSQTAGNYNEQYF | TGCGCCAGCAGCCAAACAGCGGGGAACTACAATGAGCAGTACTTC | . | TRBJ2-7 | TRBD2 | TRBV4-1
CASGKTRRYF | TGTGCCAGCGGTAAAACCCGACGGTACTTC | . | TRBJ2-5 | . | TRBV6-6
CSARSGGRTEAFF | TGCAGTGCTAGATCGGGGGGTCGCACTGAAGCTTTCTTT | . | TRBJ1-1 | . | TRBV20-1
CASSPEANTGELFF | TGCGCCAGCAGCCCCGAAGCGAACACCGGGGAGCTGTTTTTT | . | TRBJ2-2 | . | TRBV5-1
CASSPDLGLNTEAFF | TGTGCCAGCAGCCCGGATTTGGGGTTGAACACTGAAGCTTTCTTT | . | TRBJ1-1 | . | TRBV3-1
CAVSESGAKDEQFF | TGTGCCGTCAGTGAGTCAGGGGCCAAGGATGAGCAGTTCTTC | . | TRBJ2-1 | . | TRBV10-3
CSANAGTAGRWLAKNIQYF | TGCAGTGCTAACGCGGGGACCGCAGGGAGATGGCTAGCCAAAAACATTCAGTACTTC | . | TRBJ2-4 | . | TRBV20-1
CSAVDSHVAPYEQYF | TGCAGCGCGGTTGACTCACATGTAGCCCCCTACGAGCAGTACTTC | . | TRBJ2-7 | . | TRBV29-1
CSVVGGGLNEQFF | TGCAGCGTTGTTGGGGGCGGTCTCAATGAGCAGTTCTTC | many | TRBJ2-1 | . | TRBV29-1
CASNPRTASNEKLFF | TGTGCCAGCAACCCCCGGACGGCATCTAATGAAAAACTGTTTTTT | . | TRBJ1-4 | . | TRBV4-2
CSASYGGGKNIQYF | TGCAGTGCTTCTTATGGGGGGGGCAAAAACATTCAGTACTTC | . | TRBJ2-4 | TRBD2 | TRBV20-1
CASSLTSTGELFF | TGTGCCAGCAGCTTAACTAGCACCGGGGAGCTGTTTTTT | few | TRBJ2-2 | . | TRBV5-6
CASSLTDYYEQYF | TGTGCCAGCAGCCTAACCGACTATTACGAGCAGTACTTC | . | TRBJ2-7 | . | TRBV11-2
CASSKTRGSPYEQYF | TGTGCCAGCTCAAAAACTCGTGGCAGCCCCTACGAGCAGTACTTC | . | TRBJ2-7 | . | TRBV6-2/TRBV6-3
CSAEDEQSIQYF | TGCAGTGCTGAGGACGAGCAAAGCATCCAGTACTTC | . | TRBJ2-4 | . | TRBV20-1
CASSFVAGGERNYGYTF | TGCGCCAGCAGCTTTGTGGCAGGGGGCGAACGAAACTATGGCTACACCTTC | few | TRBJ1-2 | TRBD1 | TRBV5-1
CASGGGGLEQYF | TGTGCCAGCGGTGGAGGGGGTTTGGAGCAGTACTTC | . | TRBJ2-7 | . | TRBV6-5
CASSLGSLADTQYF | TGTGCCAGCAGTTTAGGGTCACTAGCGGATACGCAGTATTTT | few | TRBJ2-3 | TRBD2 | TRBV12-3/TRBV12-4
CASRGQGSTYEQYF | TGTGCCAGCAGGGGACAGGGTAGTACCTACGAGCAGTACTTC | . | TRBJ2-7 | TRBD1 | TRBV6-1
CSANDGDYEQYF | TGCAGTGCCAACGACGGGGATTACGAGCAGTACTTC | . | TRBJ2-7 | . | TRBV20-1
CASSLWRESSYNEQYF | TGTGCCAGCAGTTTATGGAGGGAGAGCTCCTACAATGAGCAGTACTTC | . | TRBJ2-7 | . | TRBV28
CASSHPGAGNYGYTF | TGTGCCAGCAGCCACCCTGGAGCCGGGAACTATGGCTACACCTTC | . | TRBJ1-2 | . | TRBV14
CSARDPSGREETQYF | TGCAGTGCTAGGGACCCCTCCGGGAGGGAAGAGACCCAGTACTTC | few | TRBJ2-5 | TRBD2 | TRBV20-1
CASSLEPHEQYF | TGTGCCAGCAGTTTAGAACCCCATGAGCAGTACTTC | . | TRBJ2-7 | . | TRBV27
CASSLYRVPYEQYF | TGTGCCAGCAGCCTCTATCGAGTGCCCTACGAGCAGTACTTC | . | TRBJ2-7 | . | TRBV3-1
CASSRTGSEQYF | TGTGCCAGCAGTCGTACAGGGTCCGAGCAGTACTTC | . | TRBJ2-7 | . | TRBV7-2
CASSNGKQGVLGRYTF | TGTGCCAGCAGTAATGGCAAACAGGGGGTTCTCGGTCGCTACACCTTC | . | TRBJ1-2 | TRBD1 | TRBV12-3/TRBV12-4
CASSDARGTSGKEEDTQYF | TGTGCCAGCAGCGATGCGAGGGGGACTAGCGGGAAAGAGGAAGATACGCAGTATTTT | . | TRBJ2-3 | TRBD2 | TRBV9
CAISESGGVSGGRSSCNEQFF | TGTGCCATCAGTGAGTCCGGGGGTGTTAGCGGGGGCCGGAGCTCCTGCAATGAGCAGTTCTTC | . | TRBJ2-1 | TRBD2 | TRBV10-3
CASSFDRGVQYF | TGTGCCAGCAGCTTCGACAGGGGGGTTCAGTATTTT | few | TRBJ2-3 | TRBD1 | TRBV7-3